This entry describes one T cell receptor beta chain. This CDR3 contains 15 residues. The germline V gene encodes CDR1 SGHTA and CDR2 FQGNSA. V lost 2 bases and J lost 0, with 7 bases in between. Source study methods: Using reference gene primer amplification, nucleated cell counts were estimated. TCRdb's table, derived via immunoSEQ multiplex PCR, lists solely in-frame clones and lacks some. V and J calls and clone size are given by that table; D and trimming were obtained from the DNA. The sample has roughly 150,000 clones; 86% are singletons. For recovered donors of Cohort 3, there were two negative PCRs, clearance, or symptom resolution. This entry comes from a study of blood T cell repertoires in COVID-19. Overall study context: Sites across the United States, Italy and Spain contributed samples from acute and convalescent COVID-19.

Material: PBMCs or T cells enriched from blood (not recorded which). This sequence joins TRBV7-2 and TRBJ1-4; D is ambiguous. The clonotype was recovered from a man aged 45 to 65 who had recovered from COVID-19. The DNA for the CDR3 is TGTGCCAGCAGCTTAACGCAGACAACTAATGAAAAACTGTTTTTT. This gives the protein CASSLTQTTNEKLFF.